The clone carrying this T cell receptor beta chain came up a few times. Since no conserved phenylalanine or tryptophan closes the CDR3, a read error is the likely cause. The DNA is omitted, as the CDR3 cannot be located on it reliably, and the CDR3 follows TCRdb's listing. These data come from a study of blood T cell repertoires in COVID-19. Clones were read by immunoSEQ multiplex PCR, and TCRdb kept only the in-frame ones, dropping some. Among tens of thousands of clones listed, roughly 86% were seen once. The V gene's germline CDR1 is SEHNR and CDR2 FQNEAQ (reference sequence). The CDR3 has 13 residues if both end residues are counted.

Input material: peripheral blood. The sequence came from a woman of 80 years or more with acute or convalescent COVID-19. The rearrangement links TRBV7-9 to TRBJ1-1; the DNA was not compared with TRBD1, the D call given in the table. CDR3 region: CASSEKQGATYLL.